This T cell receptor beta chain was sequenced in a study of T cell responses to AZD1222 COVID-19 vaccine (dated by TCRdb to the early 2020s). About the study as a whole: A total of just over 230 trial participants underwent TCR sequencing, of whom 207 received two doses of AZD1222 and about 25 received two doses of the MenACWY control vaccine. Trial participants were enrolled by age into 18-55, 56-69 and 70-plus year subgroups, with roughly 160, 29 and 62 TCR-sequenced participants respectively.

About this clone: No cognate antigen has been identified for it. No base quality information exists; no much larger clone differs at one position.

The time point label corresponds to: baseline before first vaccination. Reading the label with the study, this specimen's treatment or condition is: meningococcal conjugate vaccine given as trial control. Vaccinee samples came from UK trials COV001 and COV002, including a single-blind randomized controlled phase 2/3 trial of AZD1222 (ChAdOx1 nCoV-19) in healthy adults. For TCRbeta chain sequencing, PBMC samples were collected from trial participants at day 0 and at day 28 after the second dose. The junction shows trimming of 5 bases on V and 2 bases on J, plus 16 bases between the germline ends. From the germline V gene, CDR1 is SGHAT and CDR2 is FQNNGV. The CDR3 contains 16 residues, cysteine and phenylalanine counted. Of the read, only the CDR3 DNA is kept; its 48 bases are in frame from base 1. The CDR3 regions of human TCRbeta chains were subjected to immunosequencing. The published analysis was carried out like this. TCRs in the repertoires were matched against a reference library of SARS-CoV-2-specific TCRs that had been generated with the MIRA antigen-specificity platform. Breadth meant the fraction of unique TCRs that were SARS-CoV-2-associated, whereas depth meant the fraction of total T cells that were SARS-CoV-2-associated. Using the MIRA data, each spike-specific TCR was mapped to the spike region that the TCR reacts to and placed in a CD4 or CD8 class. Log10-transformed breadth and depth values were compared by one-way ANOVA with Sidak's multiple comparisons tests. TCRdb provides this immuneACCESS table in a form limited to in-frame rearrangements. Some clones are lacking; in checked studies, under half of them reflect an unresolved V gene, and why the rest are absent is not known. V and J calls and clone size are given by that table; D and trimming were obtained from the DNA. Counted in this sample were around 160,000 clones; approximately 78% of them appeared once. Of the sample, about 3.8% is held by the ten largest clones.

The paper as a whole reports these results and caveats: Conclusions about previously exposed vaccinees were limited because only six or seven AZD1222 recipients were SARS-CoV-2 seropositive at baseline. A significant rise in spike-specific TCR breadth and depth was observed after two AZD1222 doses relative to day 0 and relative to MenACWY recipients. Because no day 14 peak-response samples were available, the repertoires could be characterized only after the peak T cell response. The 56-69-year group was small, and its depth increase did not reach significance, likely because of low power. Participants were mostly white British, with more females than males. The authors suggested clonal diversity may have been underestimated. Reportedly, almost half of the unique spike-specific TCRs recognized epitopes lying outside the regions that are mutated in the B.1.351 and B.1.1.7 variants. The vaccine-associated CD4 TCRs covered the entire spike protein, and the dominant responses fell in regions 160-218 and 743-854.

The chain is assembled from TRBV11-2 and TRBJ2-1; the D call is tentative, TRBD1 or TRBD2, as each matches 7 bases. Material: peripheral blood, obtained on day 0 of MenACWY control vaccination. The source of this sequence is an adult in good health. This receptor has the CDR3 CASSQGEGVPYNEQFF. Read as DNA, the sequence is TGTGCCAGCAGCCAGGGGGAGGGGGTGCCCTACAATGAGCAGTTCTTC.